This T cell receptor (beta chain) is drawn from a study of blood T cell repertoires in COVID-19. Study in general: Whether acute or convalescent, the COVID-19 samples came from the United States, Italy and Spain.

Sequencing used immunoSEQ multiplex PCR; TCRdb keeps in-frame clones, though not all of them. The table has over 300,000 clones, around 90% seen once. The V and J ends lost 4 bases and 0 bases respectively, with 12 bases between them. This CDR3 contains 16 residues. From germline, CDR1 is LGHNA and CDR2 YSLEER. The chain is built from TRBV4-3 and TRBJ1-4, with a possible D match to TRBD1 (6 bases). The clonotype comes from a man between 18 and 29 years old with active or convalescent COVID-19. Sequencing input: peripheral blood. The CDR3 DNA reads as TGCGCCAGCAGCCGACTGACAGGCCCAACTAATGAAAAACTGTTTTTT. This encodes CASSRLTGPTNEKLFF.